This T cell receptor (beta chain) was retrieved from a study of T cell responses to AZD1222 COVID-19 vaccine. CDR3 length: 13 residues. Trimming removed 1 base at V and 8 bases at J, with 8 bases between. In germline, CDR1 is LNHDA, CDR2 SQIVND (reference sequence). With regard to this clone: Its antigen is unidentified.

Study results and caveats: Repertoires were sampled only after the peak T cell response. Baseline seropositivity occurred in only six AZD1222 recipients. The reported proportion of spike-specific TCRs targeting unmutated variant regions was nearly half. Two doses of AZD1222 preceded a rise in Spike-specific TCR breadth and depth.

Only in-frame clones appear in the TCRdb table, and some are missing; sequencing was by immunoSEQ multiplex PCR. The sample gives approximately 100,000 clones, roughly nine tenths of which show up once; roughly 3.5% is in the top ten. The rearrangement uses TRBV19 and TRBJ2-2; no clear D gene. Sequenced material: peripheral blood, taken on day 0 of AZD1222 vaccination. The receptor comes from an adult in good health. The CDR3 loop is CASSIVANGELFF. DNA of the CDR3: TGTGCCAGTAGTATAGTTGCGAATGGGGAGCTGTTTTTT.